This T cell receptor (beta chain) was captured by sequencing in a study of OX40 agonist ivuxolimab in advanced cancers. The wider study: Aged about 20 to 80 with a mean of approximately 57 years, they were around 83% male.

Produced via immunoSEQ multiplex PCR; TCRdb's table is partial and in-frame only. Of approximately 100,000 clones listed, about nine tenths are singletons. Germline V CDR1 and CDR2: SQVTM, ANQGSEA. V lost 7 bases and J lost 3, with 13 bases in between. This CDR3 has 13 residues. Sequences were derived from CD4+ or CD8+ T cells sorted from blood, sampled in a trial of the OX40 agonist ivuxolimab. The origin of this receptor is an adult with an advanced solid tumor such as melanoma, head and neck, liver or kidney cancer. The rearrangement uses TRBV29-1 and TRBJ2-1, with D possibly matching TRBD2 (6 bases). CDR3 loop: CSATGERYNEQFF. In DNA, the CDR3 is TGCAGCGCCACGGGAGAGCGCTACAATGAGCAGTTCTTC.